Shown below are 3 T cell receptor beta chains from a single sample sequenced in a study of blood T cell repertoires in COVID-19. Sequenced by immunoSEQ multiplex PCR; TCRdb stores in-frame clones only, minus some. Among over 120,000 clones, 75% to 90% were seen once, and the ten largest hold roughly 4.3%. What was sequenced was PBMCs or T cells enriched from blood (not recorded which). Receptors originate from a man aged 45-65 years who had recovered from COVID-19.

V and J are TRBV30 and TRBJ2-5, with 8 bases matching TRBD1. The CDR3 is 11 amino acids. V shed 8 bases, J shed 5 bases, and the junction held 4 bases outside the gene matches. Germline CDR1 GTSNPN, CDR2 SVGIG (reference sequence). As DNA, the CDR3 is TGTGCCGGACAGGGTCCTGAGACCCAGTACTTC. As protein: CAGQGPETQYF.

This chain links TRBV30 with TRBJ1-2; no definite D call. The CDR3 extends over 12 amino acids. V was shortened by 0 bases and J by 8 bases, with 10 bases between the two germline ends. CDR1 is GTSNPN and CDR2 is SVGIG in the germline V gene (reference sequence). Here the CDR3 DNA reads TGTGCCTGGAGTGTACGAGGGCGAGGCTACACCTTC. Translated: CAWSVRGRGYTF.

This clone was detected only once. The chain uses TRBV28 and TRBJ1-2; perhaps TRBD1 as D (6 bases). Germline V gene sequence: CDR1 MDHEN, CDR2 SYDVKM. The V end lost 6 bases, the J end lost 4 bases, and 12 bases lay between the germline ends. There are 13 residues in the CDR3. Here the CDR3 DNA reads TGTGCCAGCAGGAAGACAGGTTCCTATGGCTACACCTTC. Residues: CASRKTGSYGYTF.